This TCR beta chain was documented in a study of yellow fever vaccine responses in identical twins. Broader study findings: Convergence reportedly seemed to mark part of the twins' vaccine T cell response, with personalization marking the rest.

This clonotype was seen just once. Its target is not known. TCRdb itself ran the RT-PCR reads through MiXCR, one entry per CDR3 protein. The data show about 5,800 distinct CDR3 sequences, approximately 70% seen once. The TCR was taken from a woman between 18 and 30 years old who received the yellow fever vaccine. Sample: T cells from blood (PBMCs), unsorted or a sorted subset (not recorded which), taken before or after yellow fever vaccination (not recorded which).

The CDR3 region is CASSPLGAEGRYNSPLHF. Written as DNA, the CDR3 is TGTGCCAGCTCACCGTTAGGAGCCGAAGGGCGGTATAATTCACCCCTCCACTTT. This chain connects TRBV18 to TRBJ1-6; D gene ambiguous. Deletions cut 3 bases from V and 4 bases from J, with 19 bases between. The length of the CDR3 is 18 residues. The germline V gene has CDR1 KGHSH and CDR2 LQKENI.